In its sample, the clone carrying this T cell receptor (beta chain) was seen a few times. Antigen unknown. The data originate from a study of T cells in Graves' hyperthyroidism and ophthalmopathy. At the level of the study: Specimen type is peripheral blood, collected at initial diagnosis prior to any treatment. General study points: It was a median 6.5 months before onset that the model predicted ophthalmopathy. Most clonotypes expanded in the thyroid (above 0.001) were also present in blood.

Amplified regions were TCR beta CDR3 sequences from RNA transcripts. The primer set for the first-round RT-PCR of the TCR CDR3 was HTBI. TCRdb called the multiplex PCR reads again in MiXCR, with one record for every CDR3 protein. This table holds approximately 600,000 distinct CDR3 sequences, approximately 15% found once. V was pared by 3 bases and J by 1 base, with 8 bases of the junction left unmatched. This CDR3 region has 15 residues. Germline-derived CDR1 and CDR2 are GTSNPN and SVGIG (reference sequence). The specimen was blood. The chain has TRBV30 and TRBJ1-1; 7 nucleotides align to TRBD1. The receptor was derived from a woman between 18 and 29 years old with Graves' ophthalmopathy. The CDR3 spells CAWRVRGRGNTEAFF. CDR3 nucleotide sequence: TGTGCCTGGAGGGTAAGGGGGCGCGGGAACACTGAAGCTTTCTTT.